This TCR beta chain was sequenced in a study of low-dose radiotherapy and immunotherapy resistance in tumors. About the study: On an every-two-weeks schedule, patients received intravenous nivolumab 240 mg, along with ipilimumab 1 mg/kg every six weeks. For four cycles from cycle 1 day 1, patients took 300 mg oral aspirin daily.

With TRAV- and TRBV-specific primers, first-strand cDNA was made, covering the alpha and beta chains. Using a constant-region primer together with a V-primer adapter, TCRs were subjected to roughly 18 PCR cycles of amplification. TCRdb processed the reads anew with MiXCR; each CDR3 protein has one entry. The repertoire holds some 82,000 distinct CDR3 sequences, with over 15% as singletons. The CDR3 runs 14 residues. Germline CDR1 and CDR2: DFQATT and SNEGSKA (reference sequence). Trimming took 1 base from V and 0 from J, leaving 8 bases between them. In this sample, this clonotype turned up many times. The time point was: before trial treatment. Inclusion covered patients whose advanced solid tumors lacked tumor-infiltrating lymphocytes.

This sequence joins TRBV20-1 and TRBJ2-3; D is ambiguous. The material was PBMCs, obtained before treatment. The sequence was obtained from a male donor with prostate cancer. CDR3: CSARGEPSTDTQYF. The CDR3 DNA sequence: TGCAGTGCTAGAGGAGAACCTAGCACAGATACGCAGTATTTT.